One and the same sample provided the 14 T cell receptor beta chains below, sequenced in a study of blood T cell repertoires in COVID-19. Only in-frame clones appear in the TCRdb table, and some are missing; sequencing was by immunoSEQ multiplex PCR. The sample has hundreds of thousands of clones, about nine tenths seen once. Sequencing used peripheral blood. The receptors were gathered from a woman aged 30 to 39 with active or convalescent COVID-19.

The V call is TRBV18, the J call TRBJ2-6; weak D call: TRBD2 (6 bases). The V gene's germline CDR1 is KGHSH and CDR2 LQKENI. V lost 3 bases and J lost 0, with 18 bases in between. The CDR3 totals 19 residues. CDR3: CASSPLVGGTSSGANVLTF. The DNA for the CDR3 is TGTGCCAGCTCACCCCTCGTGGGGGGTACTAGCTCTGGGGCCAACGTCCTGACTTTC.

The chain couples TRBV2 to TRBJ1-2; 12 nucleotides agree with TRBD1. The CDR3 spans 16 residues. Trimming took 4 bases from V and 5 from J; bases not matched to a gene: 8. CDR1 is SNHLY and CDR2 is FYNNEI in the germline V gene. The CDR3 spells CASSVTGTGGAYGYTF. CDR3 nucleotides: TGTGCCAGCAGTGTGACCGGGACAGGGGGCGCGTATGGCTACACCTTC.

This clone has just a few counts. The chain uses TRBV6-2 or TRBV6-3 and TRBJ2-7; D is possibly TRBD2 (7 bases). Germline CDR1 is MNHEY and CDR2 is SVGEGT. V lost 2 bases and J 1 base, leaving 24 bases between the germline ends. This CDR3 spans 19 amino acids. DNA of the CDR3: TGTGCCAGCAGTTACAGTCTTTCGCGGGGGCGCATCATGTCCTACGAGCAGTACTTC. Residues: CASSYSLSRGRIMSYEQYF.

This rearrangement joins TRBV5-1 to TRBJ1-1; D might be TRBD1 (6 bases). The length of the CDR3 is 16 residues. V lost 3 bases and J lost 0, with 15 bases in between. The germline CDR1 and CDR2 sequences are SGHRS and YFSETQ. The CDR3 DNA sequence: TGCGCCAGCAGCTCATCTTGGGGGGGCCTGAACACTGAAGCTTTCTTT. It is translated as CASSSSWGGLNTEAFF.

The chain joins TRBV7-9 to TRBJ1-1; 9 bases line up with TRBD1. V was pared by 6 bases and J by 4 bases, with 6 bases of the junction left unmatched. This CDR3 contains 14 residues. Germline V gene sequence: CDR1 SEHNR, CDR2 FQNEAQ (reference sequence). This chain's CDR3 is CASSYGQGTTEAFF. In DNA form, the CDR3 reads TGTGCCAGCAGTTACGGACAGGGGACCACTGAAGCTTTCTTT.

This chain connects TRBV3-1 (or the pseudogene TRBV3-2) to TRBJ2-5; 8 nucleotides align to TRBD1. V was pared by 4 bases and J by 1 base, with 2 bases of the junction left unmatched. Germline CDR1 and CDR2: LGHDT and YNNKEL (reference sequence). The CDR3 totals 14 residues. The CDR3 protein is CASSPDRVQETQYF. In DNA form, the CDR3 reads TGTGCCAGCAGCCCGGACAGGGTCCAAGAGACCCAGTACTTC.

The chain carries TRBV3-1 (or the pseudogene TRBV3-2) and TRBJ2-1; D is possibly TRBD2 (5 bases). This CDR3 region has 18 residues. The germline V gene encodes CDR1 LGHDT and CDR2 YNNKEL (reference sequence). V lost 3 bases, J lost 4 bases, and 22 bases lay in between. CDR3 amino acids: CASSQVRTGITQYNEQFF. CDR3 bases: TGTGCCAGCAGCCAGGTTAGAACGGGGATCACGCAATACAATGAGCAGTTCTTC.

The chain employs TRBV25-1 and TRBJ1-5; 10 bases fit TRBD1. Germline V lookup: CDR1 MGHDK, CDR2 SYGVNS. The CDR3 is 13 amino acids. J gave up 4 bases and V 7 bases, and 1 base lay outside the gene matches. The chain's CDR3 is CASKGQGNQPQHF. CDR3 coding DNA: TGTGCCAGCAAGGGACAGGGGAATCAGCCCCAGCATTTT.

The V and J genes are TRBV12-3 or TRBV12-4 and TRBJ1-1, with TRBD1 identical over 7 bases. This CDR3 contains 13 residues. J lost 6 bases, V lost 6 bases, and 7 bases had no gene match. In DNA, the CDR3 is TGTGCCAGCAGACGAGCTGACAGGGCTGAAGCTTTCTTT. Protein sequence: CASRRADRAEAFF.

This clone showed up just once. The CDR3 DNA reads TGTGCCAGCAGCCCTCCTAGAATTGAGACCCAGTACTTC. Its protein is CASSPPRIETQYF. This sequence joins TRBV7-8 and TRBJ2-5; D unclear. The V end was cut by 5 bases, the J end by 5 bases, with 12 bases between. Germline CDR1 reads SGHVS; CDR2 reads FQNEAQ. The CDR3 covers 13 residues.

V gene TRBV6-2 or TRBV6-3 combines with J gene TRBJ2-7; the match to TRBD1 covers 10 bases. Germline V gene lookup returns CDR1 MNHEY and CDR2 SVGEGT. Trimming at V came to 2 bases and at J to 6 bases, leaving 4 bases not matched to a gene. The CDR3 length is 14 residues. CDR3 in amino acids: CASSYPGTGAEQYF. CDR3 nucleotides: TGTGCCAGCAGTTACCCCGGGACAGGGGCCGAGCAGTACTTC.

The rearrangement joins TRBV28 to TRBJ2-5; TRBD2 aligns across 13 bases. After removal of 5 bases from V and 9 bases from J, the junction contained 6 bases not matched to a gene. The germline V gene encodes CDR1 MDHEN and CDR2 SYDVKM. The CDR3 totals 14 residues. CDR3 protein: CASSQPGLAGPQYF. The CDR3 region has the DNA TGTGCCAGCAGTCAACCGGGACTAGCGGGACCCCAGTACTTC.

V gene TRBV29-1 combines with J gene TRBJ2-3; 11 nucleotides align to TRBD2. Germline lookup yields CDR1 SQVTM and CDR2 ANQGSEA. The CDR3 contains 14 residues. V shed 7 bases and J 6 bases; nucleotides not matched to a gene: 9. The CDR3 loop is CSAWGLAVDDTQYF. The CDR3 nucleotides read TGCAGCGCTTGGGGACTAGCGGTGGACGATACGCAGTATTTT.

This clone showed up just once. The chain joins TRBV5-1 to TRBJ2-7, with a possible D match to TRBD2 (6 bases). The CDR3 consists of 17 residues. Germline CDR1 reads SGHRS; CDR2 reads YFSETQ. V dropped 2 bases and J dropped 2 bases, with 20 bases sitting between them. The CDR3 DNA is TGCGCCAGCAGCTTCCTACCACCCGGGACTGGCACCTACGAGCAGTACTTC. It specifies CASSFLPPGTGTYEQYF. Complete variable domain (other parts from reference TRBV5-1 and TRBJ2-7): KAGVTQTPRYLIKTRGQQVTLSCSPISGHRSVSWYQQTPGQGLQFLFEYFSETQRNKGNFPGRFSGRQFSNSRSEMNVSTLELGDSALYLCASSFLPPGTGTYEQYFGPGTRLTVT.